This T cell receptor (beta chain) comes out of a study of blood T cell repertoires in COVID-19. Study-level information: The United States, Italy and Spain provided the acute and convalescent COVID-19 samples. PBMCs, B-cell-depleted T cells, or T cells provided the cDNA or gDNA that made up the material.

Per the original data handling: Amplification with reference gene primers provided the estimates of nucleated cell counts. Data came from immunoSEQ multiplex PCR; TCRdb stores just in-frame clones and leaves some out. The V and J calls and clone size were taken over from that table, and D and trimming were inferred from the DNA. Here the sample spans roughly 71,000 clones, approximately 88% being singletons. In germline, CDR1 is LNHNV, CDR2 YYDKDF (reference sequence). This CDR3 spans 16 amino acids. The germline V and J ends were trimmed by 4 bases and 1 base, with 13 bases remaining between them. The V gene is TRBV15, the J gene TRBJ2-2; possibly TRBD1 for D (6 bases). The sample was peripheral blood. This clonotype was sampled from a man aged 50-60 years with acute or convalescent COVID-19. CDR3 region: CATSNDRLLNTGELFF. The CDR3 DNA is TGTGCCACCAGCAACGACAGGCTCCTGAACACCGGGGAGCTGTTTTTT.